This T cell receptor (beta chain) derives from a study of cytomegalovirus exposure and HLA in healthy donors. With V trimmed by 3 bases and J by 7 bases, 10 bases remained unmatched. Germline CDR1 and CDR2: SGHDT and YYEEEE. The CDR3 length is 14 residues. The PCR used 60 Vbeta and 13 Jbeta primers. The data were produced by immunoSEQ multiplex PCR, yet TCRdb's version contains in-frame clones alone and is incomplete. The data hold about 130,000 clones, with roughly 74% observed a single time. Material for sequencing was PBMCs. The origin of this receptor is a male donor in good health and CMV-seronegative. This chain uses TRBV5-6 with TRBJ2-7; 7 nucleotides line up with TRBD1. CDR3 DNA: TGTGCCAGCAGCTACGGGACAGTCGTTAAGGAGCAGTACTTC. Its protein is CASSYGTVVKEQYF.